These T cell receptor beta chains were read from a single sample in a study of memory CD8 T cells in hepatitis C reinfection. Using immunoSEQ multiplex PCR, the repertoire was profiled, and TCRdb retains in-frame clones only, with some absent. Here the sample spans 40,000 to 45,000 clones, 85% to 90% being singletons. The sequenced sample was naive CD8+ T cells sorted from blood. The receptors come from a man between 18 and 35 years old with hepatitis C virus infection. Each CDR3 is given with its conserved first and last residue. The D gene is left open where the match is weak. Clone size is stated in some rows and not others, as once, few, many or a class when expanded.

J,D,V,size,CDR3,DNA
TRBJ1-1,TRBD1,TRBV2,.,CASSQDRGIEAFF,TGTGCCAGCAGTCAGGACAGGGGGATAGAAGCTTTCTTT
TRBJ1-5,.,TRBV5-1,few,CASQWTSPSNDQPQHF,TGCGCCAGCCAGTGGACATCGCCGAGCAACGATCAGCCCCAGCATTTT
TRBJ2-1,.,TRBV10-1,few,CASRAPGATHNEQFF,TGCGCCAGCAGGGCGCCTGGAGCGACCCACAATGAGCAGTTCTTC
TRBJ2-7,TRBD2,TRBV28,.,CASSLAGFPYEQYF,TGTGCCAGCAGCCTAGCGGGTTTTCCCTACGAGCAGTACTTC
TRBJ2-7,.,TRBV29-1,.,CSVEVRGEQYF,TGCAGCGTTGAGGTCCGCGGCGAGCAGTACTTC
TRBJ2-1,TRBD2,TRBV15,.,CATSRDWIAGGPSPDNEQFF,TGTGCCACCAGCAGAGATTGGATAGCGGGAGGGCCCTCACCGGATAATGAGCAGTTCTTC
TRBJ2-3,.,TRBV19,.,CASSPSRHPSTDTQYF,TGTGCCAGTAGCCCCTCGAGACACCCAAGCACAGATACGCAGTATTTT
TRBJ2-7,TRBD2,TRBV27,.,CASSLTGTSNYEQYF,TGTGCCAGCAGTTTAACCGGGACTAGTAACTACGAGCAGTACTTC
TRBJ1-1,.,TRBV19,once,CASRNTRLNTEAFF,TGTGCCAGCAGGAACACTAGATTGAACACTGAAGCTTTCTTT
TRBJ1-2,TRBD1,TRBV5-4,.,CASSGAPGTDYGYTF,TGTGCCAGCAGCGGCGCCCCCGGGACAGACTATGGCTACACCTTC
TRBJ2-2,TRBD2,TRBV4-1,.,CASSQDESLAGYTGELFF,TGCGCCAGCAGCCAAGACGAAAGTCTAGCGGGGTACACCGGGGAGCTGTTTTTT
TRBJ2-2,.,TRBV11-1,.,CASSSIRGATGELFF,TGTGCCAGCAGCTCCATCAGGGGGGCCACCGGGGAGCTGTTTTTT
TRBJ1-1,.,TRBV6-5,.,CASSLSGTEAFF,TGTGCCAGCAGCCTAAGCGGCACTGAAGCTTTCTTT
TRBJ2-2,.,TRBV6-6,.,CASSTSTGELFF,TGTGCCAGCAGTACTAGCACCGGGGAGCTGTTTTTT
TRBJ1-1,.,TRBV10-2,.,CASSDLPGQTTEAFF,TGCGCCAGCAGTGATTTACCTGGACAGACCACTGAAGCTTTCTTT
TRBJ2-7,.,TRBV7-9,once,CASSFSERASYEQYF,TGTGCCAGCAGCTTCTCCGAGCGGGCCTCCTACGAGCAGTACTTC
TRBJ2-2,TRBD2,TRBV15,.,CATSSPGGGPGTGELFF,TGTGCCACCAGCAGCCCGGGGGGGGGACCTGGAACCGGGGAGCTGTTTTTT
TRBJ2-5,.,TRBV5-1,.,CASSLAARGQETQYF,TGCGCCAGCAGCTTGGCTGCTAGGGGCCAAGAGACCCAGTACTTC
TRBJ1-5,.,TRBV7-2,once,CASSLESFGERQPQHF,TGTGCCAGCAGCTTAGAATCGTTCGGGGAAAGGCAGCCCCAGCATTTT
TRBJ1-6,.,TRBV27,.,CASSAGYHNSPLHF,TGTGCCAGCAGTGCAGGGTATCATAATTCACCCCTCCACTTT
TRBJ1-1,.,TRBV7-9,.,CASSSLTGWDTEAFF,TGTGCCAGCAGCTCCTTGACAGGATGGGACACTGAAGCTTTCTTT
TRBJ2-5,.,TRBV30,once,CAWSVGSGGGETQYF,TGTGCCTGGAGTGTGGGTTCGGGCGGGGGCGAGACCCAGTACTTC
TRBJ1-1,.,TRBV19,.,CASTSGAEAFF,TGTGCCAGTACATCGGGTGCTGAAGCTTTCTTT
TRBJ2-7,.,TRBV15,.,CATSRDRVGAGEQYF,TGTGCCACCAGCAGAGATAGGGTAGGGGCTGGTGAGCAGTACTTC
TRBJ2-1,TRBD2,TRBV7-2,.,CASSLGTSGYYNEQFF,TGTGCCAGCAGCCTAGGGACTAGCGGTTACTACAATGAGCAGTTCTTC
TRBJ2-7,.,TRBV19,.,CASSRGQLTVYEQYF,TGTGCCAGTAGTAGGGGGCAACTTACCGTCTACGAGCAGTACTTC
TRBJ2-2,.,TRBV11-3,once,CASSQSGGIGTGELFF,TGTGCCAGCAGCCAAAGCGGCGGTATAGGAACCGGGGAGCTGTTTTTT
TRBJ2-2,TRBD1,TRBV7-9,.,CASSSLGSGGSTAELFF,TGTGCCAGCAGCTCTTTGGGTTCAGGGGGCTCCACCGCCGAGCTGTTTTTT
TRBJ2-7,.,TRBV6-6,.,CASSPTGPYEQYF,TGTGCCAGCAGCCCGACAGGTCCCTACGAGCAGTACTTC
TRBJ1-1,.,TRBV6-1,.,CASSEARTGVTEAFF,TGTGCCAGCAGTGAAGCGCGCACGGGGGTCACTGAAGCTTTCTTT
TRBJ2-5,TRBD2,TRBV29-1,.,CSAEVAGGGETQYF,TGCAGCGCGGAGGTAGCGGGAGGGGGTGAGACCCAGTACTTC
TRBJ2-7,TRBD2,TRBV7-2,.,CASSFTSGGHEQYF,TGTGCCAGCAGCTTTACTAGCGGGGGCCACGAGCAGTACTTC
TRBJ2-3,TRBD2,TRBV2,.,CASSEFTTSGTGDTQYF,TGTGCCAGCAGTGAATTTACGACTAGCGGGACTGGAGATACGCAGTATTTT
TRBJ2-3,.,TRBV14,.,CASSHLEGAADTQYF,TGTGCCAGCAGCCACTTGGAGGGAGCGGCAGATACGCAGTATTTT
TRBJ2-3,TRBD1,TRBV5-4,.,CASSGGTGLPTDTQYF,TGTGCCAGCAGCGGAGGGACAGGCCTACCCACAGATACGCAGTATTTT
TRBJ2-5,TRBD2,TRBV29-1,.,CSVERAGRQETQYF,TGCAGCGTTGAAAGAGCGGGAAGGCAAGAGACCCAGTACTTC
TRBJ2-7,.,TRBV28,.,CASSRGYSRYEQYF,TGTGCCAGCAGTCGGGGTTACTCAAGGTACGAGCAGTACTTC
TRBJ2-7,TRBD1,TRBV6-1,.,CASSVRDRVYEQYF,TGTGCCAGCAGTGTCCGGGACAGGGTCTACGAGCAGTACTTC
TRBJ2-1,TRBD2,TRBV7-8,.,CASSHHESSGFDEQFF,TGTGCCAGCAGCCACCATGAAAGTAGCGGGTTCGATGAGCAGTTCTTC
TRBJ1-1,TRBD1,TRBV9,.,CASSVGKDRGNTEAFF,TGTGCCAGCAGCGTGGGGAAGGACAGGGGGAACACTGAAGCTTTCTTT
TRBJ2-1,.,TRBV6-1,once,CATNFLGLNNNEQFF,TGTGCCACAAACTTCCTGGGACTTAATAACAATGAGCAGTTCTTC
TRBJ2-2,.,TRBV11-2,.,CASSLGRVGAGELFF,TGTGCCAGCAGCTTAGGGCGAGTGGGAGCCGGGGAGCTGTTTTTT
TRBJ1-1,.,TRBV5-6,.,CASSPGSTEAFF,TGTGCCAGCAGCCCGGGGAGCACTGAAGCTTTCTTT
TRBJ2-5,TRBD1,TRBV2,.,CASSVGTGSRETQYF,TGTGCCAGCAGTGTGGGGACAGGATCTAGAGAGACCCAGTACTTC
TRBJ2-3,TRBD2,TRBV27,.,CASSRGGDTQYF,TGTGCCAGCAGCCGCGGGGGGGATACGCAGTATTTT
TRBJ2-5,.,TRBV2,.,CASRLAAETQYF,TGTGCCAGCAGGCTAGCCGCAGAGACCCAGTACTTC